What follows are 25 T cell receptor beta chains derived from one specimen sequenced in a study of blood T cell repertoires in COVID-19. Data came from immunoSEQ multiplex PCR; TCRdb stores just in-frame clones and leaves some out. The table includes about 200,000 clones, around 83% detected once. The sequenced sample consisted of peripheral blood. The receptors derive from a woman between 45 and 60 years old with acute or convalescent COVID-19.

The chain combines TRBV5-1 with TRBJ2-7, with 11 bases aligning to TRBD2. V lost 4 bases to trimming and J lost 5 bases; unmatched junction nucleotides: 11. The CDR3 is 16 residues long. Germline CDR1 and CDR2: SGHRS and YFSETQ. The CDR3 sequence is CASSLGVAGGPDEQYF. Here the CDR3 DNA reads TGCGCCAGCAGCCTGGGGGTAGCGGGAGGGCCGGACGAGCAGTACTTC.

The gene calls are TRBV9 and TRBJ2-3; D is possibly TRBD1 (6 bases). V lost 3 bases and J lost 8, with 13 bases in between. Per germline, CDR1 SGDLS and CDR2 YYNGEE. CDR3 length: 13 residues. The CDR3 DNA is TGTGCCAGCAGCGAACCGAGGGGGAGTACGCAGTATTTT. Amino acids: CASSEPRGSTQYF. Together with reference TRBV9 and TRBJ2-3, the CDR3 gives the full variable domain: DSGVTQTPKHLITATGQRVTLRCSPRSGDLSVYWYQQSLDQGLQFLIQYYNGEERAKGNILERFSAQQFPDLHSELNLSSLELGDSALYFCASSEPRGSTQYFGPGTRLTVL.

The rearrangement uses TRBV5-1 and TRBJ2-5; weak D call: TRBD2 (6 bases). Trimming took off 3 bases at V and 4 bases at J, with 19 bases between the two ends. CDR3 size: 16 residues. Germline-derived CDR1 and CDR2 are SGHRS and YFSETQ. As DNA, the CDR3 is TGCGCCAGCAGCTCTCAAGGAGGGATTGTAGGAGAGACCCAGTACTTC. Translated, it gives CASSSQGGIVGETQYF.

The V call is TRBV11-3, the J call TRBJ2-1; 7 bases agree with TRBD2. CDR1 SGHNT and CDR2 YENEEA come from the germline V gene. The CDR3 covers 16 residues. The V and J ends lost 6 bases and 2 bases, in that order; junction bases with no gene match: 10. The CDR3 DNA is TGTGCCAGCAGTTCTCGGGGGAGGGCGGCCTACAATGAGCAGTTCTTC. This sequence encodes CASSSRGRAAYNEQFF.

The chain employs TRBV2 and TRBJ2-5; D unclear. Germline loops: CDR1 SNHLY, CDR2 FYNNEI. This CDR3 is built from 13 residues. Trimming shortened V by 7 bases and J by 7 bases, and 16 bases separated the two germline ends. The CDR3 reads CASTPLGLGTQYF. DNA for the CDR3: TGTGCCAGCACCCCACTGGGCCTGGGGACCCAGTACTTC. The entire variable domain, with the rest obtained from reference TRBV2 and TRBJ2-5, is as follows: EPEVTQTPSHQVTQMGQEVILRCVPISNHLYFYWYRQILGQKVEFLVSFYNNEISEKSEIFDDQFSVERPDGSNFTLKIRSTKLEDSAMYFCASTPLGLGTQYFGPGTRLLVL.

The V gene is TRBV20-1, the J gene TRBJ2-7; 9 bases match TRBD1. V lost 6 bases to trimming and J lost 5 bases; unmatched junction nucleotides: 2. The germline gives CDR1 DFQATT, CDR2 SNEGSKA (reference sequence). CDR3 size: 11 residues. Written as DNA, the CDR3 is TGCAGTGCCTGGACAGGGGACGAGCAGTACTTC. Protein product: CSAWTGDEQYF.

The genes are TRBV27 and TRBJ2-7, with a tentative D call TRBD2 (6 bases). There are 14 residues in the CDR3. The germline gives CDR1 MNHEY, CDR2 SMNVEV (reference sequence). V lost 5 bases and J lost 0, with 11 bases in between. CDR3 region: CASSKEGLSYEQYF. The CDR3 bases are TGTGCCAGCAGTAAAGAGGGACTCTCCTACGAGCAGTACTTC.

This clone has more than one count but fewer than ten. This chain links TRBV2 with TRBJ2-1; TRBD2 agrees at 8 bases. After removal of 5 bases from V and 4 bases from J, the junction contained 7 bases not matched to a gene. Germline lookup yields CDR1 SNHLY and CDR2 FYNNEI. The CDR3 contains 15 residues. The CDR3 coding sequence is TGTGCCAGCAGTCTCGCGGGAGGAGGGTACAATGAGCAGTTCTTC. Amino acid sequence: CASSLAGGGYNEQFF.

The chain recombines TRBV9 with TRBJ2-5; tentatively, D is TRBD2 (6 bases). Germline V gene data show CDR1 as SGDLS and CDR2 as YYNGEE. The CDR3 loop spans 14 amino acids. Trimming took off 3 bases at V and 5 bases at J, with 14 bases between the two ends. The chain's CDR3 is CASSGTPGGETQYF. Written as DNA, the CDR3 is TGTGCCAGCAGCGGGACTCCCGGAGGGGAGACCCAGTACTTC.

This clone showed up just once. The genes are TRBV29-1 and TRBJ1-2; D uncertain. The CDR3 runs 10 residues. V lost 4 bases and J 6 bases, leaving 6 bases between the germline ends. Germline CDR1 SQVTM, CDR2 ANQGSEA. The DNA of the CDR3 is TGCAGCGTTGGCGGGAATGGCTACACCTTC. This sequence encodes CSVGGNGYTF.

The rearrangement uses TRBV28 and TRBJ1-1; D unresolved. Germline CDR1 reads MDHEN; CDR2 reads SYDVKM. V lost 6 bases and J lost 7, with 18 bases in between. The CDR3 sequence is 14 residues long. The DNA of the CDR3 is TGTGCCAGCAGCCCCTCATCGGGAATTAATGAAGCTTTCTTT. It yields the protein CASSPSSGINEAFF.

This sequence joins TRBV23-1 and TRBJ2-7, with TRBD2 matching 10 bases. TRBV23-1 is assigned to the ORF class and has an uncertain function. The CDR3 runs 20 residues. V shed 1 base, J shed 4 bases, and the junction held 19 bases outside the gene matches. The CDR3 loop reads CASSQLLWANPLAGVYEQYF. The CDR3 nucleotides read TGCGCCAGCAGTCAATTACTCTGGGCAAATCCTCTAGCGGGAGTATACGAGCAGTACTTC.

The V call is TRBV6-5, the J call TRBJ2-7; maybe TRBD2 (6 bases). Trimming stripped 6 bases from V and 2 bases from J, with 8 bases between. The CDR3 length is 12 residues. CDR1 and CDR2 from the germline V gene are MNHEY and SVGAGI. CDR3 loop: CASRDYAYEQYF. CDR3 in DNA: TGTGCCAGCAGGGACTACGCCTACGAGCAGTACTTC.

The CDR3 is CASSVATGQVGSYHAQYF. DNA of the CDR3: TGTGCCAGCAGCGTAGCTACGGGACAGGTGGGGTCCTATCACGCGCAGTATTTT. V is TRBV9 and J is TRBJ2-3; 8 bases agree with TRBD1. The CDR3 is 18 residues long. The germline CDR1 and CDR2 sequences are SGDLS and YYNGEE. The trim removed 0 bases at V and 10 bases at J, leaving 19 bases unmatched.

The count of this clone is one. This sequence joins TRBV24-1 and TRBJ2-5; possibly TRBD2 for D (6 bases). Germline CDR1 is KGHDR and CDR2 is SFDVKD. CDR3 length: 13 amino acids. V dropped 0 bases and J dropped 5 bases, with 6 bases sitting between them. CDR3 region: CATSDLGRETQYF. CDR3 bases: TGTGCCACCAGTGATTTGGGGAGGGAGACCCAGTACTTC.

This clone was seen a few times. This sequence joins TRBV27 and TRBJ1-4; no reliable D call. V was cut by 1 base and J by 8 bases, with 8 bases left in between. Germline CDR1 reads MNHEY; CDR2 reads SMNVEV (reference sequence). The CDR3 extends over 13 amino acids. The CDR3 reads CASSLFPEEKLFF. For the CDR3, the DNA is TGTGCCAGCAGTTTATTCCCAGAAGAAAAACTGTTTTTT.

The DNA for the CDR3 is TGTGCCAGCAGTCCCCGGGACGAGCAGTACTTC. Protein product: CASSPRDEQYF. The J gene is TRBJ2-7, the V gene TRBV12-3 or TRBV12-4; the D is unclear. The CDR3 covers 11 residues. Trimming took off 5 bases at V and 5 bases at J, with 7 bases between the two ends.

The chain is built from TRBV5-8 and TRBJ2-1, with 14 bases matching TRBD2. V shed 4 bases, J shed 5 bases, and the junction held 2 bases outside the gene matches. This CDR3 is built from 15 residues. Germline V gene data show CDR1 as SGHTS and CDR2 as YDEGEE. CDR3 nucleotide sequence: TGTGCCAGCAGCGGACTAGCGGGAGGCAACAATGAGCAGTTCTTC. The encoded protein is CASSGLAGGNNEQFF.

The V call is TRBV28, the J call TRBJ2-7, with 10 positions matching TRBD1. The CDR3 consists of 14 residues. V was pared by 5 bases and J by 6 bases, with 7 bases of the junction left unmatched. Germline CDR1 MDHEN, CDR2 SYDVKM. The CDR3, as DNA: TGTGCCAGCAGTGCCCCGGGACAGGGGTTCGAGCAGTACTTC. This encodes CASSAPGQGFEQYF. Full variable domain (remainder filled in from reference TRBV28 and TRBJ2-7): DVKVTQSSRYLVKRTGEKVFLECVQDMDHENMFWYRQDPGLGLRLIYFSYDVKMKEKGDIPEGYSVSREKKERFSLILESASTNQTSMYLCASSAPGQGFEQYFGPGTRLTVT.

The chain carries TRBV5-1 and TRBJ2-1, with D hard to call. The germline V and J ends were trimmed by 0 bases and 3 bases, with 7 bases remaining between them. This CDR3 contains 14 residues. Germline values: CDR1 SGHRS, CDR2 YFSETQ. The CDR3 DNA follows: TGCGCCAGCAGCTTGGAGCTCCTCTACAATGAGCAGTTCTTC. This encodes CASSLELLYNEQFF. Full variable domain (remainder filled in from reference TRBV5-1 and TRBJ2-1): KAGVTQTPRYLIKTRGQQVTLSCSPISGHRSVSWYQQTPGQGLQFLFEYFSETQRNKGNFPGRFSGRQFSNSRSEMNVSTLELGDSALYLCASSLELLYNEQFFGPGTRLTVL.

The V gene is TRBV19, the J gene TRBJ1-6; 9 bases agree with TRBD1. The CDR3 length is 16 residues. Germline V gene sequence: CDR1 LNHDA, CDR2 SQIVND (reference sequence). Unmatched junction bases numbered 9, after V lost 5 bases and J lost 7 bases. CDR3 DNA sequence: TGTGCCAGTAGTCCCCAGGACAGGGGAGTGAATTCACCCCTCCACTTT. Its translation: CASSPQDRGVNSPLHF.

The chain recombines TRBV3-1 (or the pseudogene TRBV3-2) with TRBJ2-3, with 10 bases that match TRBD2. The junction had 4 bases not matched to a gene; V was cut back by 0 bases and J by 4 bases. Germline V gene data show CDR1 as LGHDT and CDR2 as YNNKEL (reference sequence). The CDR3 sequence is 16 residues long. CDR3 DNA: TGTGCCAGCAGCCAAGAAGCGGGAGGGCCCTCAGATACGCAGTATTTT. Protein product: CASSQEAGGPSDTQYF.

This rearrangement joins TRBV19 to TRBJ2-2; TRBD1 is a possible D gene (5 bases). The germline gives CDR1 LNHDA, CDR2 SQIVND (reference sequence). V was cut by 6 bases and J by 7 bases, with 12 bases left in between. This CDR3 spans 13 amino acids. This CDR3 is CASRVQGDGELFF. DNA of the CDR3: TGTGCCAGTAGGGTCCAGGGTGACGGGGAGCTGTTTTTT. The variable domain in full, completed from reference TRBV19 and TRBJ2-2, reads DGGITQSPKYLFRKEGQNVTLSCEQNLNHDAMYWYRQDPGQGLRLIYYSQIVNDFQKGDIAEGYSVSREKKESFPLTVTSAQKNPTAFYLCASRVQGDGELFFGEGSRLTVL.

The genes are TRBV27 and TRBJ1-1, with 9 bases lining up with TRBD1. Trimming at V came to 6 bases and at J to 5 bases, leaving 4 bases not matched to a gene. CDR1 is MNHEY, CDR2 SMNVEV, per germline (reference sequence). There are 13 residues in the CDR3. DNA of the CDR3: TGTGCCAGCAGACAGGGGGCGAAGACTGAAGCTTTCTTT. This encodes CASRQGAKTEAFF.

The rearrangement joins TRBV6-5 to TRBJ1-1; perhaps TRBD1 as D (5 bases). Trimming cost V 4 bases and J 2 bases, with 11 bases left between them. There are 14 residues in the CDR3. Germline V lookup: CDR1 MNHEY, CDR2 SVGAGI. This CDR3 is CASSFGGDNTEAFF. CDR3 coding DNA: TGTGCCAGCAGTTTCGGGGGGGACAACACTGAAGCTTTCTTT.